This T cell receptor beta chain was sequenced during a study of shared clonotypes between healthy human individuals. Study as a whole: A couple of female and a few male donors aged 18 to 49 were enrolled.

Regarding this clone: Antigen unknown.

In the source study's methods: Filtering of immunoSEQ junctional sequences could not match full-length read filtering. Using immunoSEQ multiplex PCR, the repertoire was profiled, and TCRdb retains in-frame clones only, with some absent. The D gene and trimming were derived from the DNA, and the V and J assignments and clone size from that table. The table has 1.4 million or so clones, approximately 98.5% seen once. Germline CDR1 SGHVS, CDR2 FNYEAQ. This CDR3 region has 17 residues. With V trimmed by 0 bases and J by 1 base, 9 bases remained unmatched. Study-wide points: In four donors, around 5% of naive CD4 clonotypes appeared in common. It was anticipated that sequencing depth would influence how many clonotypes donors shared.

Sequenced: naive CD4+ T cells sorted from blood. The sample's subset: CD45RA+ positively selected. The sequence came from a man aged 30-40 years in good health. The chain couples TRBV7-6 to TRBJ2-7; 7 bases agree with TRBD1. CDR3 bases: TGTGCCAGCAGCTTAGCGCAGAGGACAGGCCTTTCCTACGAGCAGTACTTC. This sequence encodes CASSLAQRTGLSYEQYF.